This paragraph reports one T cell receptor beta chain. What it binds is unknown. Produced via immunoSEQ multiplex PCR; TCRdb's table is partial and in-frame only. The repertoire holds some 38,000 clones, over 90% seen once, with roughly a fifth in the top ten. The J segment lost 4 bases and the V segment lost 5 bases, leaving 7 bases of the junction unmatched. The CDR3 length is 15 residues. Looked up from germline, CDR1 is MNHEY and CDR2 is SMNVEV (reference sequence). These data belong to a study of graft-versus-host responses after intestinal transplantation. Notes on the study in general: Detected in recipient marrow were GvH clones, some of which were first observed in ileum or blood.

This chain joins TRBV27 and TRBJ2-3; 9 bases are a match to TRBD2. The receptor was derived from a human donor who was the organ donor for an intestinal transplant. This sample comprised unstimulated CD8+ T cells sorted from spleen or lymph node cells, obtained before transplant. CDR3 DNA: TGTGCCAGCAGTCCCGGGACTAGCTCTGCAGATACGCAGTATTTT. It is translated as CASSPGTSSADTQYF.